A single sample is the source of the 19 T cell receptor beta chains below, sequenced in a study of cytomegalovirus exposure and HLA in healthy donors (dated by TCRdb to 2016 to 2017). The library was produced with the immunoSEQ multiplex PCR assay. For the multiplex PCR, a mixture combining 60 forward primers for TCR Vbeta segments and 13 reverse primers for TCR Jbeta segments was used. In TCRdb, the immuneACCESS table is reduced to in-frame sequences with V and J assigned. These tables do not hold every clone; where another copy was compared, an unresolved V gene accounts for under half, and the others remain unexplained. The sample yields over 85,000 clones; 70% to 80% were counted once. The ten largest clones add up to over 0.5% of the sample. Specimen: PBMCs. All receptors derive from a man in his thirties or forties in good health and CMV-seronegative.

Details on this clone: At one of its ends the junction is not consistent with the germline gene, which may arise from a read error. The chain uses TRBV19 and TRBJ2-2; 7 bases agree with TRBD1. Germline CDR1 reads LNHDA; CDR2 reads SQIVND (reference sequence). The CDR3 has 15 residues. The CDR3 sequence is CASSIQGVNTEELFF. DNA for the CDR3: TGTGCCAGTAGTATACAGGGGGTGAACACCGAGGAGCTGTTTTTT.

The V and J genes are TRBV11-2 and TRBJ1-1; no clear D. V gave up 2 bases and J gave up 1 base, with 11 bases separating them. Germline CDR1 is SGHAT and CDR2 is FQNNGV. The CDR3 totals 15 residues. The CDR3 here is CASSLSRVRNTEAFF. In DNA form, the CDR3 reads TGTGCCAGCAGCTTATCCCGGGTTAGGAACACTGAAGCTTTCTTT.

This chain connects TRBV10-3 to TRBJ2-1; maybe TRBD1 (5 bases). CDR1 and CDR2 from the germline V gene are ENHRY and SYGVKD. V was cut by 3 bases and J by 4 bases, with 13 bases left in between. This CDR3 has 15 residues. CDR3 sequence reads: CAISDKDKSYNEQFF. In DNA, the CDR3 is TGTGCCATCAGTGATAAGGACAAAAGTTACAATGAGCAGTTCTTC.

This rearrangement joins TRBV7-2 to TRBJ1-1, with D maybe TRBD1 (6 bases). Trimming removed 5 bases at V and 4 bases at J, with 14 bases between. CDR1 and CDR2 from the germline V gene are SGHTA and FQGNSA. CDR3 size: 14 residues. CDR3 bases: TGTGCCAGCAGCCCCTCTCCAGGGGTCACTGAAGCTTTCTTT. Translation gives CASSPSPGVTEAFF.

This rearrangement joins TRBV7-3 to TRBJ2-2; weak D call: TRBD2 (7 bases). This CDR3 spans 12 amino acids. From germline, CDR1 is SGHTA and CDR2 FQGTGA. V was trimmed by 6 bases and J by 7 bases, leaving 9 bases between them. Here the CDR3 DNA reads TGTGCCAGCAGGGGGGGGCTCGGGGAGCTGTTTTTT. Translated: CASRGGLGELFF.

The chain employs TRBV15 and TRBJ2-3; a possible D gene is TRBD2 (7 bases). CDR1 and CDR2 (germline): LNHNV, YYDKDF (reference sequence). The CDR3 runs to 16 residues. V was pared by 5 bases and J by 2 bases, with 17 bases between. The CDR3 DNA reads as TGTGCCACCAGCGTACGAGGGGGGGACCTCACAGATACGCAGTATTTT. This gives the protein CATSVRGGDLTDTQYF. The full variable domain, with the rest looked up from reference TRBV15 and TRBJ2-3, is DAMVIQNPRYQVTQFGKPVTLSCSQTLNHNVMYWYQQKSSQAPKLLFHYYDKDFNNEADTPDNFQSRRPNTSFCFLDIRSPGLGDTAMYLCATSVRGGDLTDTQYFGPGTRLTVL.

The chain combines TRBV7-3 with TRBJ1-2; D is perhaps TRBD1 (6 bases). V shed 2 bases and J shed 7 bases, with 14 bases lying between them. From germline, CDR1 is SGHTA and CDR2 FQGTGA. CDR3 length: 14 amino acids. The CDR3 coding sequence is TGTGCCAGCAGCTTAGGGCAGGGGATTAGTGGCTACACCTTC. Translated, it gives CASSLGQGISGYTF. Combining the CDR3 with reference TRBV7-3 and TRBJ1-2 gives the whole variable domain GAGVSQTPSNKVTEKGKYVELRCDPISGHTALYWYRQSLGQGPEFLIYFQGTGAADDSGLPNDRFFAVRPEGSVSTLKIQRTERGDSAVYLCASSLGQGISGYTFGSGTRLTVV.

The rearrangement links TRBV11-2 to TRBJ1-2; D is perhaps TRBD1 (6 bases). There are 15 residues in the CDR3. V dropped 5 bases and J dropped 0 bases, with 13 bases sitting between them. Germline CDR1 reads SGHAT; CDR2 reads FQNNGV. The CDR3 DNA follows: TGTGCCAGCAGCCTACAGGGATCCGCTAACTATGGCTACACCTTC. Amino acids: CASSLQGSANYGYTF. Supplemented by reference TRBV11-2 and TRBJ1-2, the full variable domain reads EAGVAQSPRYKIIEKRQSVAFWCNPISGHATLYWYQQILGQGPKLLIQFQNNGVVDDSQLPKDRFSAERLKGVDSTLKIQPAKLEDSAVYLCASSLQGSANYGYTFGSGTRLTVV.

CDR3 in amino acids: CSVADRNNSPLHF. As DNA, the CDR3 is TGCAGCGTCGCCGACAGAAATAATTCACCCCTCCACTTT. The chain recombines TRBV29-1 with TRBJ1-6; D possibly corresponds to TRBD1 (5 bases). V dropped 6 bases and J dropped 5 bases, with 11 bases sitting between them. The CDR3 is 13 residues long. CDR1 and CDR2 from the germline V gene are SQVTM and ANQGSEA.

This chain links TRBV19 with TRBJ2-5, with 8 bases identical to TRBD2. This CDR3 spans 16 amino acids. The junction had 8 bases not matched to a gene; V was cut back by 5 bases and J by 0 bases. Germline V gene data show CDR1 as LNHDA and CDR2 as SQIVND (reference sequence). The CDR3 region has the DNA TGTGCCAGTAGTTCCGTGAGTAGCGGGAACCAAGAGACCCAGTACTTC. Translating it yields CASSSVSSGNQETQYF.

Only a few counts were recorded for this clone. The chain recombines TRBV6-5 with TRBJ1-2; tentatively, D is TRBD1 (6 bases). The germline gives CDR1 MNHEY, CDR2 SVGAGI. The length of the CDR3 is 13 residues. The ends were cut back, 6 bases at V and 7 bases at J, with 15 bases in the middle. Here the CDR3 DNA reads TGTGCCAGCAGACCCTCGGGGGGGGCTGGCTACACCTTC. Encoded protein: CASRPSGGAGYTF.

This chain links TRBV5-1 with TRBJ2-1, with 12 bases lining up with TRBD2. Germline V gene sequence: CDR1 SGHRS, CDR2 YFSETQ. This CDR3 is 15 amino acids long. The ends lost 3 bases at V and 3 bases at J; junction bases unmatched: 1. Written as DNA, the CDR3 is TGCGCCAGCAGCTCGACTAGCGGGAGCTACAATGAGCAGTTCTTC. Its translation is CASSSTSGSYNEQFF.

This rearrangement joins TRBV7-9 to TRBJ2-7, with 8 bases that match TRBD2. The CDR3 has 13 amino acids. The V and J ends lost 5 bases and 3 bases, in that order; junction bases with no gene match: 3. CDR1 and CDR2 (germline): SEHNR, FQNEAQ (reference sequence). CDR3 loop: CASSAGTSYEQYV. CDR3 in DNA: TGTGCCAGCAGCGCCGGGACTAGCTACGAGCAGTACGTC.

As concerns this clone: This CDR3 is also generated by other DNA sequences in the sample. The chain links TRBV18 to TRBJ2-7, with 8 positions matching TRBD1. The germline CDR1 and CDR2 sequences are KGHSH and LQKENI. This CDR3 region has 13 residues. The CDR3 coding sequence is TGTGCTAGCTCACTCACAGGGGGCTACGAGCAGTACGTC. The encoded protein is CASSLTGGYEQYV.

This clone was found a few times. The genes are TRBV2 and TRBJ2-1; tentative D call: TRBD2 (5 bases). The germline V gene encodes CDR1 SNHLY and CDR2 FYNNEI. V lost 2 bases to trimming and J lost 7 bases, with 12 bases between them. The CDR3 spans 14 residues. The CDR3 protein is CASSEQRQRNEQFF. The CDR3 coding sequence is TGTGCCAGCAGTGAACAGCGCCAGCGGAATGAGCAGTTCTTC. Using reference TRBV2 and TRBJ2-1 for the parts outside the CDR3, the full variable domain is EPEVTQTPSHQVTQMGQEVILRCVPISNHLYFYWYRQILGQKVEFLVSFYNNEISEKSEIFDDQFSVERPDGSNFTLKIRSTKLEDSAMYFCASSEQRQRNEQFFGPGTRLTVL.

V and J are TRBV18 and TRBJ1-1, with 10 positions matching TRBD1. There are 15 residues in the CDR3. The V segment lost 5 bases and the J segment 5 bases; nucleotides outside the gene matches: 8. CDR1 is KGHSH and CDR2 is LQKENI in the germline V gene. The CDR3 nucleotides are TGTGCCAGCTCATCATCGACAGGGGGCCAGACTGAAGCTTTCTTT. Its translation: CASSSSTGGQTEAFF.

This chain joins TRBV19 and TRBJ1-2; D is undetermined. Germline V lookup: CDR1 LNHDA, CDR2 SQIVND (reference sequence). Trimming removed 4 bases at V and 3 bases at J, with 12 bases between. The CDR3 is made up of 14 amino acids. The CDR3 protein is CASSTLGIDYGYTF. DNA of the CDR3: TGTGCCAGTAGTACCCTCGGGATTGACTATGGCTACACCTTC.

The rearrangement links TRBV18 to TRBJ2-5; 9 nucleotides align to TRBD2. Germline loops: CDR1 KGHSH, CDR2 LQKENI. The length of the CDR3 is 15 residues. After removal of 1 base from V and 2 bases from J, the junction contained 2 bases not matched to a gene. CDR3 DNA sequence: TGTGCCAGCTCACCACGTGCGGGGGGGCAAGAGACCCAGTACTTC. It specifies CASSPRAGGQETQYF.

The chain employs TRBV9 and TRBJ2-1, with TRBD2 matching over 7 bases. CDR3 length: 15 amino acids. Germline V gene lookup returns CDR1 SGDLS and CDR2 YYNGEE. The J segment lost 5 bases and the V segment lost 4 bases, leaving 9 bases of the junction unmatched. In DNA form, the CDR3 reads TGTGCCAGCAGCCCCCGACTAGCACTCGACAATGAGCAGTTCTTC. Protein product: CASSPRLALDNEQFF.